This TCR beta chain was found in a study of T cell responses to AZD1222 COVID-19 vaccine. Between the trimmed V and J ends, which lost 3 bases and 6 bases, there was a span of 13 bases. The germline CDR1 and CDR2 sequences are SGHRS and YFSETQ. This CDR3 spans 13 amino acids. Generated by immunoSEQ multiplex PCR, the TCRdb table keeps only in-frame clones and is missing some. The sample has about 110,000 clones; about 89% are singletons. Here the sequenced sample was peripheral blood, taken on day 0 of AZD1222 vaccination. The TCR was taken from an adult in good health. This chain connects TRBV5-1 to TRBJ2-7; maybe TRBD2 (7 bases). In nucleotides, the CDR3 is TGCGCCAGCAGCTCTCGGGGAGGGGGCGAGCAGTACTTC. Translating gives CASSSRGGGEQYF.